This T cell receptor (beta chain) came from a study of blood T cell repertoires in COVID-19. Study summary: Whether acute or convalescent, the COVID-19 samples came from the United States, Italy and Spain. PBMCs, B-cell-depleted T cells, or T cells provided the cDNA or gDNA that made up the material.

The authors' processing: Using reference gene primer amplification, nucleated cell counts were estimated. Clones were sequenced by immunoSEQ multiplex PCR, and TCRdb holds only the in-frame ones, with some missing. V, J and clone size were drawn from that table, and D and trimming were deduced from the DNA. Of hundreds of thousands of clones detected, 80% to 90% appear once; the ten largest clones hold less than 1.6%. Trimming removed 3 bases at V and 7 bases at J, with 9 bases between. The V gene's germline CDR1 is KGHSH and CDR2 LQKENI. CDR3 length: 12 residues. The TCR originated in a woman aged 40 to 50 who had recovered from COVID-19. The genes are TRBV18 and TRBJ1-1; D call uncertain. Sequencing input: peripheral blood. The CDR3 loop reads CASSPQAFEAFF. Here the CDR3 DNA reads TGTGCCAGCTCACCTCAGGCCTTTGAAGCTTTCTTT.